This record covers a single T cell receptor beta chain. Its matching antigen is unknown. Healthy donors' buffy coats supplied the PBMC. By negative magnetic separation, total CD8+ T cells were enriched. This record comes from a study of human CD8 memory T cell subsets. Overall study findings and caveats: Stem-like memory T cells matched precursor exhausted T cells in high diversity, which effector memory cells lacked. Stem-like memory T cell repertoires overlapped minimally with precursor exhausted T cell repertoires.

Preparation of the TCR beta libraries relied on UMI-labeled 5' RACE. From the 5' RACE reads, TCRdb lists one entry per CDR3 protein and no DNA. This sample's table reports around 9,700 distinct CDR3 sequences. CDR3 size: 13 residues. Per the germline V gene, CDR1 is MDHEN and CDR2 is SYDVKM. What was sequenced was CD8+ T cells from PBMCs. The chain combines TRBV28 with TRBJ2-5. The TCR sequence derives from a human donor in good health. CDR3 residues: CASSPSYGETQYF. The whole variable domain, remainder taken from reference TRBV28 and TRBJ2-5, is DVKVTQSSRYLVKRTGEKVFLECVQDMDHENMFWYRQDPGLGLRLIYFSYDVKMKEKGDIPEGYSVSREKKERFSLILESASTNQTSMYLCASSPSYGETQYFGPGTRLLVL.